A single sample is the source of the 27 T cell receptor beta chains below, sequenced in a study of cytomegalovirus exposure and HLA in healthy donors (TCRdb year 2017). Library preparation was by the immunoSEQ multiplex PCR assay. For the multiplex PCR, a mixture combining 60 forward primers for TCR Vbeta segments and 13 reverse primers for TCR Jbeta segments was used. TCRdb carries this immuneACCESS record with in-frame sequences only. Its versions omit some clonotypes, under half of them owing to an unresolved V gene in the studies checked, with the rest unexplained. This sample lists about 130,000 clones; approximately 10% were detected once. Clones ranked in the top ten supply roughly 6.4% of the sample. Sequenced: PBMCs. The receptors shown here come from a middle-aged woman in good health and CMV-seropositive.

In its sample, this clone was seen a few times. The chain's CDR3 is CASSLRSLTLIGTDTQYF. CDR3 DNA sequence: TGCGCCAGCAGCTTGAGGTCCTTGACTCTCATAGGTACAGATACGCAGTATTTT. V usage is TRBV5-1 and J usage is TRBJ2-3; D unresolved. Germline V gene data show CDR1 as SGHRS and CDR2 as YFSETQ. The CDR3 loop spans 18 amino acids. The germline V and J ends were trimmed by 1 base and 3 bases, with 21 bases remaining between them.

This clone was seen more than once but under ten times. Written as DNA, the CDR3 is TGTGCCAGCAGCTTGGGGCTTGGAAGCACTGAAGCTTTCTTT. This encodes CASSLGLGSTEAFF. V and J are TRBV7-9 and TRBJ1-1; a possible D gene is TRBD1 (5 bases). The CDR3 consists of 14 residues. V lost 3 bases and J 4 bases, leaving 12 bases between the germline ends. In germline, CDR1 is SEHNR, CDR2 FQNEAQ (reference sequence).

The chain employs TRBV6-6 and TRBJ1-5; D is unresolved. This CDR3 region has 12 residues. Germline loops: CDR1 MNHNY, CDR2 SVGAGI (reference sequence). Between the trimmed V and J ends, which lost 4 bases and 11 bases, there was a span of 12 bases. CDR3 nucleotides: TGTGCCAGCAGTTCAAAAGCCCTGGCCCAGCATTTT. Translated: CASSSKALAQHF.

The table lists this clone with a few counts. The chain is built from TRBV5-1 and TRBJ2-2; a weak D match, TRBD2 (5 bases). Trimming pared 6 bases from V and 6 bases from J, leaving 15 bases between. The germline CDR1 and CDR2 sequences are SGHRS and YFSETQ. The CDR3 runs to 14 residues. CDR3 sequence: CASTRGEGPGELFF. The DNA for the CDR3 is TGCGCCAGCACCCGCGGAGAGGGTCCCGGGGAGCTGTTTTTT.

This chain uses TRBV5-1 with TRBJ2-5, with D tentatively TRBD1 (5 bases). The ends were cut back, 0 bases at V and 7 bases at J, with 13 bases in the middle. The germline gives CDR1 SGHRS, CDR2 YFSETQ. The CDR3 is 14 residues long. For the CDR3, the DNA is TGCGCCAGCAGCTTGGTTCCAGGGCCCAGGACCCAGTACTTC. Its translation is CASSLVPGPRTQYF. The entire variable domain, with the rest obtained from reference TRBV5-1 and TRBJ2-5, is as follows: KAGVTQTPRYLIKTRGQQVTLSCSPISGHRSVSWYQQTPGQGLQFLFEYFSETQRNKGNFPGRFSGRQFSNSRSEMNVSTLELGDSALYLCASSLVPGPRTQYFGPGTRLLVL.

Only a few counts were recorded for this clone. The rearrangement links TRBV5-1 to TRBJ2-3; D uncertain. V lost 0 bases and J lost 0, with 5 bases in between. Germline V gene lookup returns CDR1 SGHRS and CDR2 YFSETQ. CDR3 length equals 14 residues. CDR3 nucleotides: TGCGCCAGCAGCTTGGTCGGGAGCACAGATACGCAGTATTTT. Protein sequence: CASSLVGSTDTQYF.

This clone was picked up a small number of times. The rearrangement uses TRBV7-2 and TRBJ2-7; possibly TRBD1 for D (6 bases). Deletions cut 5 bases from V and 0 bases from J, with 14 bases between. The CDR3 extends over 15 amino acids. The germline V gene has CDR1 SGHTA and CDR2 FQGNSA. CDR3 DNA: TGTGCCAGCAGCAAACAGGGTGGGGCCTCCTACGAGCAGTACTTC. This translates into CASSKQGGASYEQYF.

The J gene is TRBJ2-6, the V gene TRBV7-9; D is possibly TRBD2 (6 bases). This CDR3 has 17 residues. Deletions cut 1 base from V and 2 bases from J, with 12 bases between. Germline values: CDR1 SEHNR, CDR2 FQNEAQ (reference sequence). DNA for the CDR3: TGTGCCAGCAGCTTAGGGAGGGGCGCGGCTGGGGCCAACGTCCTGACTTTC. Encoded protein: CASSLGRGAAGANVLTF.

This clone was seen a handful of times. The rearrangement links TRBV7-2 to TRBJ2-1; 11 bases line up with TRBD2. The CDR3 runs to 14 residues. The germline CDR1 and CDR2 sequences are SGHTA and FQGNSA. V dropped 6 bases and J dropped 5; count of bases not matched to a gene: 3. CDR3 bases: TGTGCCAGCAGTGCTAGCGGGGGGCACAATGAGCAGTTCTTC. Translating gives CASSASGGHNEQFF. The full variable domain, in which reference TRBV7-2 and TRBJ2-1 provide the parts outside the CDR3, is GAGVSQSPSNKVTEKGKDVELRCDPISGHTALYWYRQSLGQGLEFLIYFQGNSAPDKSGLPSDRFSAERTGGSVSTLTIQRTQQEDSAVYLCASSASGGHNEQFFGPGTRLTVL.

This chain connects TRBV5-1 to TRBJ2-7; D may be TRBD1 (6 bases). Per germline, CDR1 SGHRS and CDR2 YFSETQ. The CDR3 is made up of 15 amino acids. The germline V and J ends were trimmed by 2 bases and 2 bases, with 14 bases remaining between them. The CDR3 reads CASSFGDRPPYEQYF. Written as DNA, the CDR3 is TGCGCCAGCAGCTTTGGTGACAGGCCACCCTACGAGCAGTACTTC. Combining the CDR3 with reference TRBV5-1 and TRBJ2-7 gives the whole variable domain KAGVTQTPRYLIKTRGQQVTLSCSPISGHRSVSWYQQTPGQGLQFLFEYFSETQRNKGNFPGRFSGRQFSNSRSEMNVSTLELGDSALYLCASSFGDRPPYEQYFGPGTRLTVT.

The V and J genes are TRBV9 and TRBJ2-2; 7 nucleotides match TRBD2. CDR1 and CDR2 (germline): SGDLS, YYNGEE. The V segment lost 0 bases and the J segment 6 bases; nucleotides outside the gene matches: 5. This CDR3 is 15 amino acids long. DNA of the CDR3: TGTGCCAGCAGCGTAGCGGGAGGAGGGCCCGGGGAGCTGTTTTTT. It encodes CASSVAGGGPGELFF.

This clone was seen more than once but under ten times. This chain connects TRBV18 to TRBJ1-1; TRBD1 matches 8 bases. Germline V lookup: CDR1 KGHSH, CDR2 LQKENI. V dropped 7 bases and J dropped 1; count of bases not matched to a gene: 5. CDR3 length: 14 amino acids. The CDR3 sequence is CASYLTGANTEAFF. As DNA, the CDR3 is TGTGCCAGCTACTTGACAGGGGCGAACACTGAAGCTTTCTTT.

This clone has more than one count but fewer than ten. The V gene is TRBV6-5, the J gene TRBJ1-1, with a possible D match to TRBD1 (6 bases). The CDR3 contains 15 residues. The V gene lost 4 bases and the J gene lost 5 bases, with 17 bases spanning the gap. Germline lookup yields CDR1 MNHEY and CDR2 SVGAGI. The CDR3, as DNA: TGTGCCAGCAGTTCCCCGGCGGACAGTCGAACTGAAGCTTTCTTT. This sequence encodes CASSSPADSRTEAFF.

The genes are TRBV5-1 and TRBJ2-2, with 7 positions matching TRBD2. V gave up 0 bases and J gave up 2 bases; unmatched junction bases: 16. The CDR3 loop spans 20 amino acids. Germline assignment: CDR1 SGHRS and CDR2 YFSETQ. The CDR3 DNA reads as TGCGCCAGCAGCTTGGAAAGAAGGTCTGGGGCTAGCGGTAACACCGGGGAGCTGTTTTTT. Protein product: CASSLERRSGASGNTGELFF. The whole variable domain, remainder taken from reference TRBV5-1 and TRBJ2-2, is KAGVTQTPRYLIKTRGQQVTLSCSPISGHRSVSWYQQTPGQGLQFLFEYFSETQRNKGNFPGRFSGRQFSNSRSEMNVSTLELGDSALYLCASSLERRSGASGNTGELFFGEGSRLTVL.

This clone was recorded a few times. This chain connects TRBV5-6 to TRBJ1-6, with 7 bases fitting TRBD1. The CDR3 runs 16 residues. The V segment lost 4 bases and the J segment 0 bases; nucleotides outside the gene matches: 4. The V gene's germline CDR1 is SGHDT and CDR2 YYEEEE. The CDR3 region is CASSIQGSSYNSPLHF. CDR3 coding DNA: TGTGCCAGCAGCATACAGGGGAGCTCCTATAATTCACCCCTCCACTTT.

This clone was observed a few times. The V and J genes are TRBV2 and TRBJ2-7, with D possibly matching TRBD1 (7 bases). The CDR3 consists of 14 residues. Germline V gene data show CDR1 as SNHLY and CDR2 as FYNNEI. The V gene lost 6 bases and the J gene lost 4 bases, with 16 bases spanning the gap. Here the CDR3 DNA reads TGTGCCAGCAGATCCCAGGCAGGGGGGTACGAGCAGTACTTC. Protein: CASRSQAGGYEQYF.

The CDR3 DNA reads as TGCGCCAGCAGCTTGTCCGGACAGTTCTATGGCTACACCTTC. This gives the protein CASSLSGQFYGYTF. This chain connects TRBV5-1 to TRBJ1-2; D possibly corresponds to TRBD1 (6 bases). The CDR3 is 14 amino acids. Germline V gene sequence: CDR1 SGHRS, CDR2 YFSETQ. V gave up 1 base and J gave up 4 bases, with 11 bases separating them.

The chain links TRBV7-9 to TRBJ2-7; the D gene is possibly TRBD2 (6 bases). Trimming left V 3 bases short and J 2 bases short, with 17 bases between. The CDR3 sequence is 16 residues long. Germline CDR1 and CDR2: SEHNR and FQNEAQ (reference sequence). DNA of the CDR3: TGTGCCAGCAGCTTGTTTTCCGGGGGAGGCACCTACGAGCAGTACTTC. This sequence encodes CASSLFSGGGTYEQYF. Combining the CDR3 with reference TRBV7-9 and TRBJ2-7 gives the whole variable domain DTGVSQNPRHKITKRGQNVTFRCDPISEHNRLYWYRQTLGQGPEFLTYFQNEAQLEKSRLLSDRFSAERPKGSFSTLEIQRTEQGDSAMYLCASSLFSGGGTYEQYFGPGTRLTVT.

In this sample, this clone turned up a few times. This chain links TRBV6-1 with TRBJ1-2; TRBD1 is a possible D gene (6 bases). Germline CDR1 and CDR2: MNHNS and SASEGT. The CDR3 is 14 residues long. Deletions cut 8 bases from V and 0 bases from J, with 13 bases between. CDR3 protein: CASLGQYPNYGYTF. The CDR3, as DNA: TGTGCCAGCCTTGGACAGTATCCTAACTATGGCTACACCTTC.

This clone appeared a few times. This sequence joins TRBV7-2 and TRBJ2-2; D not resolved. V was clipped by 5 bases and J by 4 bases, with 11 bases between them. The germline gives CDR1 SGHTA, CDR2 FQGNSA. CDR3 length: 14 amino acids. The CDR3: CASSPFSGTGELFF. The CDR3 nucleotides are TGTGCCAGCAGCCCTTTTAGTGGCACCGGGGAGCTGTTTTTT. Full variable domain (outside the CDR3, taken from reference TRBV7-2 and TRBJ2-2): GAGVSQSPSNKVTEKGKDVELRCDPISGHTALYWYRQSLGQGLEFLIYFQGNSAPDKSGLPSDRFSAERTGGSVSTLTIQRTQQEDSAVYLCASSPFSGTGELFFGEGSRLTVL.

This chain's CDR3 is CASSLAVGGGTDTQYF. The CDR3, as DNA: TGTGCCAGCAGCTTGGCCGTGGGCGGGGGCACAGATACGCAGTATTTT. The chain has TRBV5-4 and TRBJ2-3; tentatively, D is TRBD2 (6 bases). From germline, CDR1 is SGHNT and CDR2 YYREEE (reference sequence). Trimming shortened V by 0 bases and J by 1 base, and 12 bases separated the two germline ends. This CDR3 contains 16 residues.

The chain has TRBV7-2 and TRBJ2-2; possibly TRBD2 for D (6 bases). V was shortened by 0 bases and J by 6 bases, with 11 bases between the two germline ends. CDR1 is SGHTA, CDR2 FQGNSA, per germline. The CDR3 length is 15 residues. Here the CDR3 DNA reads TGTGCCAGCAGCTTAGCCCGACTAGGCGCCGGGGAGCTGTTTTTT. It codes for CASSLARLGAGELFF.

The chain has TRBV6-6 and TRBJ2-7; tentatively, D is TRBD2 (6 bases). The germline CDR1 and CDR2 sequences are MNHNY and SVGAGI (reference sequence). This CDR3 is 14 amino acids long. The V and J ends lost 4 bases and 3 bases respectively, with 13 bases between them. The CDR3: CASSSPGTHYEQYF. In DNA, the CDR3 is TGTGCCAGCAGTTCTCCCGGGACTCACTACGAGCAGTACTTC.

With respect to this clone: The CDR3 end shows no conserved phenylalanine or tryptophan, and so a read error is likely. No DNA is shown, since the ends of the CDR3 on it are uncertain; the CDR3 is the one TCRdb lists. V is TRBV6-1 and J is TRBJ1-4; no DNA check was done on the table's D call, TRBD1. The CDR3 region is 14 residues in length, termini included. CDR1 is MNHNS and CDR2 is SASEGT in the germline V gene. This chain's CDR3 is CASNFQGTNEKMFL.

The V and J genes are TRBV5-1 and TRBJ2-7; TRBD1 matches 10 bases. CDR3 length: 18 amino acids. The V and J ends lost 3 bases and 2 bases, in that order; junction bases with no gene match: 14. CDR1 is SGHRS and CDR2 is YFSETQ in the germline V gene. As DNA, the CDR3 is TGCGCCAGCAGCTCAACTTTCCCCGGACAGGGGGTTCCCTACGAGCAGTACTTC. This encodes CASSSTFPGQGVPYEQYF.

The gene calls are TRBV7-2 and TRBJ1-5; no definite D call. Germline V gene sequence: CDR1 SGHTA, CDR2 FQGNSA. The V gene lost 1 base and the J gene lost 5 bases, with 9 bases spanning the gap. There are 14 residues in the CDR3. In DNA, the CDR3 is TGTGCCAGCAGCTTAGATGGTAGTGATCAGCCCCAGCATTTT. Its protein is CASSLDGSDQPQHF.

This clone was seen more than once but under ten times. The chain recombines TRBV7-9 with TRBJ2-1; 8 bases agree with TRBD2. In germline, CDR1 is SEHNR, CDR2 FQNEAQ (reference sequence). This CDR3 has 15 amino acids. V shed 8 bases, J shed 1 base, and the junction held 7 bases outside the gene matches. Written as DNA, the CDR3 is TGTGCCAGCGAAGTTAGCGGGATTTCCTACAATGAGCAGTTCTTC. Translation gives CASEVSGISYNEQFF.